The next 29 T cell receptor beta chains were all read from a single sample in a study of T cells in localized non-small cell lung cancer. Some clones are missing from TCRdb's copy, which holds only in-frame ones; the method was immunoSEQ multiplex PCR. The sample has about 20,000 clones, over 80% seen once. The sequencing used PBMCs, collected before any cancer treatment. The receptors come from a man aged 40 to 69 with stage II squamous cell lung carcinoma.

The chain uses TRBV23-1 and TRBJ2-7; D is unresolved. TRBV23-1 is marked as an open reading frame, function uncertain. V was pared by 8 bases and J by 3 bases, with 8 bases between. This CDR3 is built from 11 residues. The CDR3 nucleotides are TGCGCCAGCCCCCCTCTCTACGAGCAGTACTTC. Translated: CASPPLYEQYF.

The chain links TRBV2 to TRBJ2-5; D is possibly TRBD1 (6 bases). V shed 5 bases and J shed 2 bases, with 15 bases lying between them. This CDR3 contains 15 residues. Germline CDR1 reads SNHLY; CDR2 reads FYNNEI. The CDR3 nucleotides read TGTGCCAGCAGTACGGACAGACACCCACAAGAGACCCAGTACTTC. The encoded protein is CASSTDRHPQETQYF.

The chain has TRBV5-1 and TRBJ1-5; 7 bases match TRBD1. The germline CDR1 and CDR2 sequences are SGHRS and YFSETQ. The CDR3 consists of 15 residues. V shed 0 bases, J shed 6 bases, and the junction held 6 bases outside the gene matches. In DNA, the CDR3 is TGCGCCAGCAGCTTGGGGACAGGTGGCGCTCAGCCCCAGCATTTT. Its protein is CASSLGTGGAQPQHF.

The genes are TRBV7-9 and TRBJ2-1; 7 positions match TRBD2. This CDR3 is 13 amino acids long. The germline CDR1 and CDR2 sequences are SEHNR and FQNEAQ (reference sequence). The V gene end was trimmed by 0 bases and the J gene end by 10 bases; junction bases not matched to a gene: 3. The CDR3 loop reads CASSLAWGGEQFF. CDR3 nucleotide sequence: TGTGCCAGCAGCTTAGCGTGGGGGGGAGAGCAGTTCTTC.

CDR3 bases: TGTGCCAGCAGTCACCCCGGGACTAGTCACGATGAGCAGTTCTTC. Translated, it gives CASSHPGTSHDEQFF. This chain connects TRBV28 to TRBJ2-1; TRBD2 aligns across 8 bases. CDR1 MDHEN and CDR2 SYDVKM come from the germline V gene. This CDR3 is built from 15 residues. The V gene end was trimmed by 5 bases and the J gene end by 8 bases; junction bases not matched to a gene: 11.

V usage is TRBV27 and J usage is TRBJ2-1, with TRBD2 matching 7 bases. Trimming removed 3 bases from V and 9 bases from J; junction bases left unmatched: 5. Germline V gene lookup returns CDR1 MNHEY and CDR2 SMNVEV (reference sequence). The CDR3 loop spans 13 amino acids. As DNA, the CDR3 is TGTGCCAGCAGTTTTACTAGCGCGGGTGAGCAGTTCTTC. Its protein is CASSFTSAGEQFF.

Note on this clone: The sample holds other DNA sequences that translate to the same CDR3. The chain has TRBV5-4 and TRBJ2-3; D gene uncertain. The CDR3 runs 16 residues. CDR1 SGHNT and CDR2 YYREEE come from the germline V gene (reference sequence). Trimming pared 0 bases from V and 6 bases from J, leaving 17 bases between. Here the CDR3 reads CASSLDVGPRSDTQYF. The CDR3 bases are TGTGCCAGCAGCTTGGATGTTGGGCCCCGCTCCGATACGCAGTATTTT. The whole variable domain, remainder taken from reference TRBV5-4 and TRBJ2-3, is ETGVTQSPTHLIKTRGQQVTLRCSSQSGHNTVSWYQQALGQGPQFIFQYYREEENGRGNFPPRFSGLQFPNYSSELNVNALELDDSALYLCASSLDVGPRSDTQYFGPGTRLTVL.

This chain joins TRBV7-9 and TRBJ1-3, with D possibly being TRBD1 (5 bases). V lost 1 base, J lost 2 bases, and 9 bases lay in between. Germline CDR1 and CDR2: SEHNR and FQNEAQ (reference sequence). This CDR3 is built from 15 residues. The DNA for the CDR3 is TGTGCCAGCAGCTTAGAAGGGGCAACTGGAAACACCATATATTTT. Translating gives CASSLEGATGNTIYF.

J is TRBJ2-1 and V is TRBV5-4; no reliable D call. V shed 1 base and J shed 5 bases, with 7 bases lying between them. Looked up from germline, CDR1 is SGHNT and CDR2 is YYREEE (reference sequence). This CDR3 is built from 13 residues. CDR3 region: CASSLTANNEQFF. The DNA of the CDR3 is TGTGCCAGCAGCTTGACAGCCAACAATGAGCAGTTCTTC.

The chain joins TRBV19 to TRBJ1-1; TRBD1 might be the D (6 bases). CDR1 and CDR2 from the germline V gene are LNHDA and SQIVND (reference sequence). The CDR3 contains 14 residues. Trimming took off 7 bases at V and 8 bases at J, with 20 bases between the two ends. CDR3 protein: CASKGEWGRSEAFF. The CDR3 DNA sequence: TGTGCCAGTAAGGGGGAATGGGGAAGGTCGGAAGCTTTCTTT.

This chain joins TRBV25-1 and TRBJ2-7; 7 nucleotides agree with TRBD2. The V and J ends lost 7 bases and 1 base, in that order; junction bases with no gene match: 7. This CDR3 is built from 14 residues. Germline values: CDR1 MGHDK, CDR2 SYGVNS. CDR3 protein: CASTGRAGSYEQYF. The CDR3 DNA reads TGTGCCAGCACAGGGAGGGCCGGGTCCTACGAGCAGTACTTC.

The V call is TRBV6-1, the J call TRBJ1-5; no reliable D call. The V gene's germline CDR1 is MNHNS and CDR2 SASEGT. This CDR3 spans 13 amino acids. V dropped 7 bases and J dropped 3 bases, with 10 bases sitting between them. The CDR3: CASNQAFNQPQHF. The CDR3, as DNA: TGTGCCAGCAACCAGGCCTTCAATCAGCCCCAGCATTTT.

This clone was seen only a few times. The V gene is TRBV4-1, the J gene TRBJ2-2; 9 bases align to TRBD1. V gave up 0 bases and J gave up 0 bases; unmatched junction bases: 2. This CDR3 has 17 residues. Germline V gene lookup returns CDR1 MGHRA and CDR2 YSYEKL. CDR3 loop: CASSQDRQGANTGELFF. CDR3 nucleotides: TGCGCCAGCAGCCAAGATCGACAGGGGGCGAACACCGGGGAGCTGTTTTTT.

The chain couples TRBV5-6 to TRBJ2-3; D not certain. The CDR3 has 15 amino acids. V was clipped by 4 bases and J by 6 bases, with 18 bases between them. The germline V gene encodes CDR1 SGHDT and CDR2 YYEEEE. The CDR3 coding sequence is TGTGCCAGCAGCGAAGATAGCTATATTCAGGATACGCAGTATTTT. This translates into CASSEDSYIQDTQYF.

The chain couples TRBV27 to TRBJ1-2; 8 bases map to TRBD1. The length of the CDR3 is 17 residues. Germline V CDR1 and CDR2: MNHEY, SMNVEV (reference sequence). The ends lost 3 bases at V and 8 bases at J; junction bases unmatched: 17. CDR3 sequence (DNA): TGTGCCAGCAGTTTTACAATCTTCCCGGGACAGGAGAGCGGCTACACCTTC. Translated, it gives CASSFTIFPGQESGYTF.

The chain employs TRBV7-9 and TRBJ2-7, with D hard to call. There are 13 residues in the CDR3. Between the trimmed V and J ends, which lost 5 bases and 3 bases, there was a span of 11 bases. Germline CDR1 SEHNR, CDR2 FQNEAQ (reference sequence). CDR3 bases: TGTGCCAGCAGCCTCCAGGTAAACTACGAGCAGTACTTC. As protein: CASSLQVNYEQYF.

The V gene is TRBV4-1, the J gene TRBJ1-4; tentatively, D is TRBD1 (6 bases). Germline V gives CDR1 MGHRA, CDR2 YSYEKL. This CDR3 contains 15 residues. The V and J ends lost 0 bases and 3 bases respectively, with 8 bases between them. The CDR3 DNA follows: TGCGCCAGCAGCCAAGAACAGGGTGCTAATGAAAAACTGTTTTTT. Translated: CASSQEQGANEKLFF.

The genes are TRBV2 and TRBJ1-2, with TRBD1 as a possible D gene (5 bases). The CDR3 length is 14 residues. Germline V lookup: CDR1 SNHLY, CDR2 FYNNEI. V was cut by 6 bases and J by 2 bases, with 13 bases left in between. In nucleotides, the CDR3 is TGTGCCAGCAGGCCCGGGACGGGGAACTATGGCTACACCTTC. Protein product: CASRPGTGNYGYTF.

The chain carries TRBV11-1 and TRBJ1-2; 7 positions match TRBD1. J gave up 2 bases and V 2 bases, and 5 bases lay outside the gene matches. There are 15 residues in the CDR3. Germline V gene sequence: CDR1 SGHAT, CDR2 FQDESV (reference sequence). The CDR3, as DNA: TGTGCCAGCAGCTTAAGTTCAGGGGGAAACTATGGCTACACCTTC. Protein product: CASSLSSGGNYGYTF.

V is TRBV6-5 and J is TRBJ1-2; 9 nucleotides align to TRBD1. V shed 6 bases and J 7 bases; nucleotides not matched to a gene: 12. This CDR3 region has 15 residues. Germline lookup yields CDR1 MNHEY and CDR2 SVGAGI. CDR3 DNA sequence: TGTGCCAGCAGCTTGGGGGGACAGGGCTTGTTTGGCTACACCTTC. This codes for CASSLGGQGLFGYTF.

This chain joins TRBV18 and TRBJ1-1; 7 nucleotides align to TRBD1. The CDR3 runs 15 residues. CDR1 and CDR2 (germline): KGHSH, LQKENI. With V trimmed by 1 base and J by 3 bases, 5 bases remained unmatched. CDR3 DNA: TGTGCCAGCTCACCACGACAGGGCATCGACACTGAAGCTTTCTTT. It specifies CASSPRQGIDTEAFF.

The chain joins TRBV6-5 to TRBJ1-1; D might be TRBD1 (5 bases). Germline-derived CDR1 and CDR2 are MNHEY and SVGAGI. Trimming removed 0 bases from V and 8 bases from J, with 10 bases in between. The CDR3 totals 13 residues. The CDR3, as DNA: TGTGCCAGCAGTTACTCGAACCGGGGGGAAGCTTTCTTT. Residues: CASSYSNRGEAFF.

The CDR3 DNA sequence: TGTGCCAGCAGCTGGGACACCGGGTTCGTGGAGACCCAGTACTTC. It translates to CASSWDTGFVETQYF. The chain recombines TRBV7-9 with TRBJ2-5, with D possibly TRBD1 on 6 matching bases. Deletions cut 4 bases from V and 5 bases from J, with 17 bases between. Germline CDR1 reads SEHNR; CDR2 reads FQNEAQ (reference sequence). CDR3 length: 15 amino acids.

By proportion, this clone is medium-sized. The chain carries TRBV4-2 and TRBJ2-1, with D unclear. Trimming took off 4 bases at V and 6 bases at J, with 13 bases between the two ends. This CDR3 has 14 residues. Germline CDR1 and CDR2: LGHNA and YNFKEQ. CDR3 bases: TGTGCCAGCAGCCTCGGCGGACGCCTCAATGAGCAGTTCTTC. Translated: CASSLGGRLNEQFF.

This chain connects TRBV30 to TRBJ1-4; D is uncertain. V was pared by 2 bases and J by 2 bases, with 6 bases between. There are 13 residues in the CDR3. Germline V lookup: CDR1 GTSNPN, CDR2 SVGIG (reference sequence). The CDR3: CAWSFGTNEKLFF. In DNA, the CDR3 is TGTGCCTGGAGTTTTGGGACTAATGAAAAACTGTTTTTT.

This clone was seen only a few times. The chain couples TRBV19 to TRBJ1-6; D remains ambiguous. Trimming took off 6 bases at V and 7 bases at J, with 10 bases between the two ends. CDR3 size: 13 residues. Germline loops: CDR1 LNHDA, CDR2 SQIVND (reference sequence). The DNA of the CDR3 is TGTGCCAGTAGCGATCAGTGGAATTCACCCCTCCACTTT. Its translation: CASSDQWNSPLHF.

The chain's CDR3 is CATSKSGQGGNYEQYF. CDR3 in DNA: TGTGCCACCAGCAAGTCGGGGCAGGGAGGAAACTACGAGCAGTACTTC. The V gene is TRBV15, the J gene TRBJ2-7; perhaps TRBD2 as D (6 bases). Trimming removed 4 bases at V and 3 bases at J, with 19 bases between. Germline values: CDR1 LNHNV, CDR2 YYDKDF (reference sequence). The CDR3 is made up of 16 amino acids. Complete variable domain (other parts from reference TRBV15 and TRBJ2-7): DAMVIQNPRYQVTQFGKPVTLSCSQTLNHNVMYWYQQKSSQAPKLLFHYYDKDFNNEADTPDNFQSRRPNTSFCFLDIRSPGLGDTAMYLCATSKSGQGGNYEQYFGPGTRLTVT.

The chain recombines TRBV23-1 with TRBJ2-1, with 12 bases matching TRBD2. TRBV23-1 is noted as an ORF with a role that remains uncertain. The CDR3 length is 15 residues. J lost 9 bases, V lost 9 bases, and 12 bases had no gene match. CDR3 sequence (DNA): TGCGCCAGGGCTAGCGGGAGGGCGGAGGGGGGTGAGCAGTTCTTC. As protein: CARASGRAEGGEQFF.

Points on this clone: This sample also contains other DNA sequences that code for the same CDR3. This chain links TRBV30 with TRBJ2-2, with D perhaps TRBD2 (7 bases). The V end lost 0 bases, the J end lost 5 bases, and 13 bases lay between the germline ends. The CDR3 runs to 15 residues. Germline assignment: CDR1 GTSNPN and CDR2 SVGIG (reference sequence). The CDR3 loop reads CAWSVRGGRTGELFF. CDR3 nucleotide sequence: TGTGCCTGGAGTGTAAGGGGGGGAAGAACCGGGGAGCTGTTTTTT. Drawing the rest from reference TRBV30 and TRBJ2-2, the complete variable domain is SQTIHQWPATLVQPVGSPLSLECTVEGTSNPNLYWYRQAAGRGLQLLFYSVGIGQISSEVPQNLSASRPQDRQFILSSKKLLLSDSGFYLCAWSVRGGRTGELFFGEGSRLTVL.